The 26 T cell receptor beta chains given below trace back to one sample, sequenced in a study of T-cell memory formation after mild COVID-19. TCRdb passed the 5' RACE reads through MiXCR, listing each CDR3 protein once. The sample records roughly 560,000 distinct CDR3 sequences, 20% being singletons. The sample consisted of PBMCs or a T cell subset sorted from them (not recorded which). The receptors come from an adult woman who had mild COVID-19 (a few samples of this study predate the infection). Cell type and time point are not known.

Written as DNA, the CDR3 is TGTGCCAGCTCACCACAGTACAGGGAAGAGACCCAGTACTTC. Encoded protein: CASSPQYREETQYF. This sequence joins TRBV18 and TRBJ2-5, with D possibly matching TRBD1 (6 bases). Germline-derived CDR1 and CDR2 are KGHSH and LQKENI. Trimming shortened V by 1 base and J by 3 bases, and 9 bases separated the two germline ends. There are 14 residues in the CDR3.

This clonotype was recorded a few times. The chain uses TRBV12-3 or TRBV12-4 and TRBJ1-2; tentatively, D is TRBD1 (6 bases). Trimming stripped 4 bases from V and 5 bases from J, with 14 bases between. The CDR3 extends over 14 amino acids. This CDR3 reads CASSYQGPTYGYTF. CDR3 DNA sequence: TGTGCCAGCAGTTACCAGGGGCCAACTTATGGCTACACCTTC.

The chain couples TRBV5-1 to TRBJ1-5; TRBD1 is a possible D gene (5 bases). This CDR3 contains 14 residues. Germline loops: CDR1 SGHRS, CDR2 YFSETQ. Trimming cost V 0 bases and J 5 bases, with 9 bases left between them. The CDR3: CASSLGGRDQPQHF. The CDR3 DNA follows: TGCGCCAGCAGCTTGGGGGGCAGGGATCAGCCCCAGCATTTT.

This clonotype turned up a few times. The V and J genes are TRBV7-3 and TRBJ2-2, with a tentative D call TRBD2 (6 bases). This CDR3 is 16 amino acids long. The V and J ends lost 5 bases and 6 bases respectively, with 19 bases between them. Germline V gene lookup returns CDR1 SGHTA and CDR2 FQGTGA. The CDR3 here is CASSPHPRGTSGELFF. The DNA for the CDR3 is TGTGCCAGCAGCCCCCACCCCCGGGGGACGTCCGGGGAGCTGTTTTTT.

This clonotype has at least ten counts. The chain employs TRBV6-6 and TRBJ2-1; 9 nucleotides align to TRBD1. The ends lost 6 bases at V and 7 bases at J; junction bases unmatched: 7. This CDR3 is built from 14 residues. CDR1 is MNHNY, CDR2 SVGAGI, per germline (reference sequence). The CDR3 coding sequence is TGTGCCAGCAGCCCACAGGGGGCGGTGAATGAGCAGTTCTTC. Its protein product is CASSPQGAVNEQFF.

The rearrangement joins TRBV7-3 to TRBJ1-1, with TRBD1 identical over 7 bases. V shed 1 base, J shed 2 bases, and the junction held 16 bases outside the gene matches. The CDR3 is 19 residues long. CDR1 SGHTA and CDR2 FQGTGA come from the germline V gene. In DNA form, the CDR3 reads TGTGCCAGCAGCTTAAATCCCCCCCCGGGACAGATATATAACACTGAAGCTTTCTTT. It specifies CASSLNPPPGQIYNTEAFF.

DNA for the CDR3: TGTGCCAGCAGCCACGGCTTAGGCCGGGATGAGCAGTTCTTC. Protein sequence: CASSHGLGRDEQFF. The V and J genes are TRBV3-1 and TRBJ2-1; D call uncertain. This CDR3 spans 14 amino acids. Germline CDR1 and CDR2: LGHDT and YNNKEL (reference sequence). Trimming shortened V by 3 bases and J by 8 bases, and 14 bases separated the two germline ends.

This clonotype occurred a few times. The V and J genes are TRBV19 and TRBJ2-1; 11 bases align to TRBD1. The ends lost 10 bases at V and 3 bases at J; junction bases unmatched: 11. CDR3 length equals 16 residues. Germline V gene lookup returns CDR1 LNHDA and CDR2 SQIVND (reference sequence). As DNA, the CDR3 is TGTGCCACCCAGATCTCCGGGACAGGGGGCTACAATGAGCAGTTCTTC. It is translated as CATQISGTGGYNEQFF.

This clonotype showed up just a few times. The V and J genes are TRBV10-3 and TRBJ2-1, with 7 bases matching TRBD2. J was trimmed by 9 bases and V by 6 bases; bases with no gene match: 2. The CDR3 covers 11 residues. The germline CDR1 and CDR2 sequences are ENHRY and SYGVKD. The CDR3 coding sequence is TGTGCCATCAGGGAGCGGGGTGAGCAGTTCTTC. Translation gives CAIRERGEQFF.

The rearrangement links TRBV24-1 to TRBJ2-3, with 7 positions matching TRBD2. Germline assignment: CDR1 KGHDR and CDR2 SFDVKD. With V trimmed by 4 bases and J by 12 bases, 9 bases remained unmatched. The CDR3 extends over 13 amino acids. CDR3 in DNA: TGTGCCACCAGTGACCCGACTAGCCTACCCCAGTATTTT. This gives the protein CATSDPTSLPQYF.

The chain combines TRBV5-6 with TRBJ2-1, with D perhaps TRBD2 (5 bases). V was trimmed by 4 bases and J by 4 bases, leaving 9 bases between them. Germline V CDR1 and CDR2: SGHDT, YYEEEE. The CDR3 extends over 13 amino acids. The CDR3 bases are TGTGCCAGCAGCGTACGAGGGTACAATGAGCAGTTCTTC. As protein: CASSVRGYNEQFF.

This chain connects TRBV4-2 to TRBJ2-2, with 7 nucleotides matching TRBD2. J gave up 4 bases and V 4 bases, and 9 bases lay outside the gene matches. The CDR3 covers 16 residues. CDR1 is LGHNA, CDR2 YNFKEQ, per germline. The CDR3 loop is CASSPMGGRGTGELFF. In DNA form, the CDR3 reads TGTGCCAGCAGCCCTATGGGGGGGAGAGGCACCGGGGAGCTGTTTTTT.

This chain joins TRBV6-5 and TRBJ2-7, with TRBD1 matching over 7 bases. The V gene's germline CDR1 is MNHEY and CDR2 SVGAGI. The V and J ends lost 6 bases and 7 bases, in that order; junction bases with no gene match: 9. The CDR3 totals 13 residues. CDR3 DNA: TGTGCCAGCAGAGAGGGACAGAGGAGGGAGCAGTACTTC. Amino acids: CASREGQRREQYF.

The rearrangement joins TRBV7-8 to TRBJ2-3; 8 positions match TRBD2. The V gene end was trimmed by 5 bases and the J gene end by 1 base; junction bases not matched to a gene: 8. The CDR3 sequence is 16 residues long. Germline CDR1 reads SGHVS; CDR2 reads FQNEAQ. CDR3 DNA: TGTGCCAGCAGCCCCCCAGGAGCGGGAGGCACAGATACGCAGTATTTT. Translated, it gives CASSPPGAGGTDTQYF.

In this sample, this clonotype turned up a few times. The CDR3, as DNA: TGTGCCAGCAGCTTAGATTACGGGGGCACTGAAGCTTTCTTT. This gives the protein CASSLDYGGTEAFF. This rearrangement joins TRBV7-9 to TRBJ1-1; TRBD1 might be the D (5 bases). Trimming stripped 1 base from V and 4 bases from J, with 10 bases between. There are 14 residues in the CDR3. The germline gives CDR1 SEHNR, CDR2 FQNEAQ (reference sequence).

The gene calls are TRBV4-1 and TRBJ1-1; a possible D gene is TRBD1 (5 bases). The V and J ends lost 3 bases and 3 bases respectively, with 14 bases between them. Germline CDR1 MGHRA, CDR2 YSYEKL. This CDR3 is built from 15 residues. The CDR3 sequence: CASSHPRASHTEAFF. CDR3 nucleotide sequence: TGCGCCAGCAGCCATCCCAGGGCTTCGCACACTGAAGCTTTCTTT.

J is TRBJ2-7 and V is TRBV3-1; 8 bases are a match to TRBD2. The CDR3 sequence is 13 residues long. Unmatched junction bases numbered 4, after V lost 0 bases and J lost 9 bases. From germline, CDR1 is LGHDT and CDR2 YNNKEL (reference sequence). DNA of the CDR3: TGTGCCAGCAGCCAAGATAGCGGGACGGTGCAGTACTTC. This translates into CASSQDSGTVQYF.

This clonotype was detected many times. The V gene is TRBV7-9, the J gene TRBJ1-1; D not resolved. Germline V CDR1 and CDR2: SEHNR, FQNEAQ (reference sequence). The CDR3 is made up of 13 amino acids. V lost 8 bases and J lost 6, with 16 bases in between. The CDR3 is CASSPVEFAEAFF. In nucleotides, the CDR3 is TGTGCCAGCTCTCCAGTGGAGTTCGCTGAAGCTTTCTTT.

This sequence joins TRBV7-3 and TRBJ1-1; 7 bases line up with TRBD1. The CDR3 length is 15 residues. Germline values: CDR1 SGHTA, CDR2 FQGTGA. V lost 5 bases, J lost 5 bases, and 11 bases stayed unmatched. CDR3 DNA: TGTGCCAGCAGCCTACTGTCAGGGGGAAGTACTGAAGCTTTCTTT. Its translation: CASSLLSGGSTEAFF.

This clonotype has only a few counts. The rearrangement uses TRBV6-6 and TRBJ2-2, with TRBD2 as a possible D gene (6 bases). CDR1 and CDR2 (germline): MNHNY, SVGAGI (reference sequence). The CDR3 extends over 13 amino acids. V lost 4 bases, J lost 6 bases, and 9 bases lay in between. CDR3 sequence: CASSLGEAGELFF. CDR3 bases: TGTGCCAGCAGTTTGGGGGAGGCCGGGGAGCTGTTTTTT.

This chain joins TRBV5-1 and TRBJ1-6; D gene uncertain. The germline gives CDR1 SGHRS, CDR2 YFSETQ. Trimming cost V 3 bases and J 6 bases, with 16 bases left between them. The CDR3 is 16 amino acids. CDR3: CASSSDGGYGNSPLHF. The CDR3 DNA sequence: TGCGCCAGCAGCTCGGACGGAGGATACGGTAATTCACCCCTCCACTTT.

V gene TRBV5-1 combines with J gene TRBJ2-7, with 8 bases matching TRBD1. The CDR3 covers 14 residues. The J segment lost 0 bases and the V segment lost 6 bases, leaving 5 bases of the junction unmatched. Germline CDR1 SGHRS, CDR2 YFSETQ. CDR3 region: CASTGTGGSYEQYF. In DNA form, the CDR3 reads TGCGCCAGCACCGGAACAGGGGGCTCCTACGAGCAGTACTTC.

This clonotype appeared a few times. This chain uses TRBV12-3 or TRBV12-4 with TRBJ1-1; no firm D call. Trimming pared 7 bases from V and 1 base from J, leaving 10 bases between. The CDR3 covers 13 residues. CDR3 coding DNA: TGTGCCAGCAACATCCACCGGAACACTGAAGCTTTCTTT. The encoded protein is CASNIHRNTEAFF.

The V and J genes are TRBV14 and TRBJ2-1; 8 bases map to TRBD2. Losses at the gene ends were 0 bases for V and 12 bases for J; bases not matched to a gene: 7. There are 14 residues in the CDR3. The germline V gene has CDR1 SGHDN and CDR2 FVKESK. CDR3 in amino acids: CASSQDVGAGGQFF. In nucleotides, the CDR3 is TGTGCCAGCAGCCAAGATGTAGGGGCGGGAGGGCAGTTCTTC.

V gene TRBV6-1 combines with J gene TRBJ1-5, with 8 positions matching TRBD1. The CDR3 covers 15 residues. Germline-derived CDR1 and CDR2 are MNHNS and SASEGT. With V trimmed by 6 bases and J by 1 base, 5 bases remained unmatched. The CDR3 here is CASRRGQGSNQPQHF. As DNA, the CDR3 is TGTGCCAGCAGACGAGGACAGGGAAGCAATCAGCCCCAGCATTTT.

This sequence joins TRBV10-3 and TRBJ2-5; D might be TRBD2 (6 bases). Germline-derived CDR1 and CDR2 are ENHRY and SYGVKD. CDR3 length: 13 amino acids. V was cut by 6 bases and J by 1 base, with 9 bases left in between. The CDR3 sequence: CAISAGSQETQYF. CDR3 nucleotides: TGTGCCATCAGCGCCGGGAGCCAAGAGACCCAGTACTTC.